This passage covers 21 T cell receptor beta chains from one sample sequenced in a study of vaccination and CD4 T cells after COVID-19. Scientists ran DNA taken from cultured CD4+ T cells through the Oncomine TCR Beta short-read assay for sequencing. TCRdb re-analysed the PCR reads in MiXCR, keeping a single row per CDR3 protein. The table includes thousands of distinct CDR3 sequences, over 45% detected once. Noted treatment: roughly 10-day PBMC culture with coronavirus spike peptide pools or control peptides (ViraFEST assay). These receptors have no identified antigens. Sequenced material: CD4+ T cells from blood, cultured in vitro. The receptor source for this set is a human donor who had recovered from COVID-19.

J is TRBJ2-3 and V is TRBV7-2; D unresolved. V lost 0 bases to trimming and J lost 0 bases, with 7 bases between them. The CDR3 sequence is 15 residues long. In germline, CDR1 is SGHTA, CDR2 FQGNSA. In nucleotides, the CDR3 is TGTGCCAGCAGCTTAGCCGCCTTTAGCACAGATACGCAGTATTTT. It encodes CASSLAAFSTDTQYF.

The V and J genes are TRBV6-1 and TRBJ2-3, with 9 nucleotides matching TRBD2. The CDR3 extends over 17 amino acids. V lost 3 bases, J lost 4 bases, and 11 bases stayed unmatched. Per the germline V gene, CDR1 is MNHNS and CDR2 is SASEGT. The CDR3 region is CASSEAQYSGSSDTQYF. DNA for the CDR3: TGTGCCAGCAGTGAGGCACAATATAGCGGGAGTTCAGATACGCAGTATTTT.

V gene TRBV2 combines with J gene TRBJ1-6; D not certain. The CDR3 has 14 amino acids. From germline, CDR1 is SNHLY and CDR2 FYNNEI. Between the trimmed V and J ends, which lost 7 bases and 5 bases, there was a span of 12 bases. CDR3 amino acids: CASKTGYDNSPLHF. CDR3 nucleotide sequence: TGTGCCAGCAAAACTGGCTACGATAATTCACCCCTCCACTTT.

This clonotype is categorized as large. The chain couples TRBV7-8 to TRBJ2-5; 14 bases align to TRBD2. Looked up from germline, CDR1 is SGHVS and CDR2 is FQNEAQ. The V and J ends lost 5 bases and 2 bases, in that order; junction bases with no gene match: 7. This CDR3 contains 17 residues. This chain's CDR3 is CASSPLGLAGEQETQYF. The CDR3 DNA reads as TGTGCCAGCAGCCCCCTGGGACTAGCGGGAGAGCAAGAGACCCAGTACTTC. Full variable domain (rest looked up from reference TRBV7-8 and TRBJ2-5): GAGVSQSPRYKVAKRGQDVALRCDPISGHVSLFWYQQALGQGPEFLTYFQNEAQLDKSGLPSDRFFAERPEGSVSTLKIQRTQQEDSAVYLCASSPLGLAGEQETQYFGPGTRLLVL.

The rearrangement joins TRBV29-1 to TRBJ1-1; the D is unclear. The CDR3 has 12 residues. V was trimmed by 6 bases and J by 1 base, leaving 9 bases between them. Germline V gene data show CDR1 as SQVTM and CDR2 as ANQGSEA. The CDR3 DNA is TGCAGCGTAGTCCCAGGGAACACTGAAGCTTTCTTT. It yields the protein CSVVPGNTEAFF. The full variable domain, with the rest looked up from reference TRBV29-1 and TRBJ1-1, is SAVISQKPSRDICQRGTSLTIQCQVDSQVTMMFWYRQQPGQSLTLIATANQGSEATYESGFVIDKFPISRPNLTFSTLTVSNMSPEDSSIYLCSVVPGNTEAFFGQGTRLTVV.

The V and J genes are TRBV18 and TRBJ2-1; 9 bases are shared with TRBD1. Germline loops: CDR1 KGHSH, CDR2 LQKENI. The CDR3 is 14 amino acids. V dropped 5 bases and J dropped 8; count of bases not matched to a gene: 7. The DNA of the CDR3 is TGTGCCAGCTCATGGACAGGGGTGAGGGATGAGCAGTTCTTC. As protein: CASSWTGVRDEQFF.

In DNA form, the CDR3 reads TGTGCCACCAGCAGAGTCAAGACAGGGGCTCCCTACAATGAGCAGTTCTTC. It encodes CATSRVKTGAPYNEQFF. The chain employs TRBV15 and TRBJ2-1; TRBD1 agrees at 8 bases. Germline CDR1 and CDR2: LNHNV and YYDKDF (reference sequence). V lost 1 base, J lost 2 bases, and 7 bases stayed unmatched. The CDR3 has 17 amino acids.

This clonotype was seen a handful of times. CDR3 coding DNA: TGTGCCAGCAGCCCGGACTCGAGGGGAAACACCATATATTTT. This codes for CASSPDSRGNTIYF. The gene calls are TRBV27 and TRBJ1-3, with D hard to call. The CDR3 sequence is 14 residues long. V gave up 6 bases and J gave up 4 bases, with 13 bases separating them. Germline-derived CDR1 and CDR2 are MNHEY and SMNVEV (reference sequence).

The rearrangement uses TRBV20-1 and TRBJ2-3, with D perhaps TRBD2 (7 bases). V lost 5 bases, J lost 2 bases, and 17 bases lay in between. Germline V gives CDR1 DFQATT, CDR2 SNEGSKA (reference sequence). CDR3 length: 15 residues. CDR3 in amino acids: CSAPTGGHYTDTQYF. The CDR3 DNA follows: TGCAGTGCTCCTACGGGGGGCCATTACACAGATACGCAGTATTTT.

The V call is TRBV5-4, the J call TRBJ2-5, with 11 bases lining up with TRBD2. The V gene's germline CDR1 is SGHNT and CDR2 YYREEE (reference sequence). Unmatched junction bases numbered 3, after V lost 4 bases and J lost 4 bases. CDR3 length: 14 amino acids. This CDR3 is CASSAGLAGETQYF. DNA for the CDR3: TGTGCCAGCAGCGCCGGACTAGCGGGAGAGACCCAGTACTTC. The variable domain in full, completed from reference TRBV5-4 and TRBJ2-5, reads ETGVTQSPTHLIKTRGQQVTLRCSSQSGHNTVSWYQQALGQGPQFIFQYYREEENGRGNFPPRFSGLQFPNYSSELNVNALELDDSALYLCASSAGLAGETQYFGPGTRLLVL.

This clonotype has only a few counts. The J gene is TRBJ2-3, the V gene TRBV27, with TRBD2 identical over 12 bases. Germline-derived CDR1 and CDR2 are MNHEY and SMNVEV (reference sequence). After removal of 4 bases from V and 2 bases from J, the junction contained 4 bases not matched to a gene. The CDR3 contains 16 residues. CDR3 sequence reads: CASSSRTSGVTDTQYF. CDR3 DNA: TGTGCCAGCAGTTCCCGGACTAGCGGGGTCACAGATACGCAGTATTTT.

The chain uses TRBV15 and TRBJ1-2; D unclear. The CDR3 consists of 15 residues. Trimming took 0 bases from V and 0 from J, leaving 8 bases between them. The germline V gene has CDR1 LNHNV and CDR2 YYDKDF (reference sequence). The CDR3 nucleotides are TGTGCCACCAGCAGAGAAGGGAGGGCTAACTATGGCTACACCTTC. Translation: CATSREGRANYGYTF.

This clonotype was seen a handful of times. The genes are TRBV25-1 and TRBJ1-1, with 7 positions matching TRBD1. Germline lookup yields CDR1 MGHDK and CDR2 SYGVNS. The CDR3 contains 15 residues. Trimming at V came to 0 bases and at J to 7 bases, leaving 8 bases not matched to a gene. CDR3 region: CASSEYRAGGHEAFF. The CDR3 DNA is TGTGCCAGCAGTGAATATAGGGCAGGGGGACATGAAGCTTTCTTT.

This chain links TRBV6-1 with TRBJ1-3; D perhaps matches TRBD1 (6 bases). This CDR3 contains 14 residues. Trimming removed 7 bases from V and 2 bases from J, with 12 bases in between. Germline V gene sequence: CDR1 MNHNS, CDR2 SASEGT. This CDR3 is CASIKQGPGNTIYF. The CDR3 bases are TGTGCCAGCATTAAACAGGGACCTGGAAACACCATATATTTT.

The gene calls are TRBV7-9 and TRBJ1-4; TRBD1 aligns across 7 bases. V dropped 5 bases and J dropped 3; count of bases not matched to a gene: 6. Germline CDR1 and CDR2: SEHNR and FQNEAQ (reference sequence). The CDR3 is 15 amino acids. The CDR3 sequence: CASSGRQGPNEKLFF. The CDR3 nucleotides are TGTGCCAGCAGCGGACGACAGGGTCCTAATGAAAAACTGTTTTTT. Combining the CDR3 with reference TRBV7-9 and TRBJ1-4 gives the whole variable domain DTGVSQNPRHKITKRGQNVTFRCDPISEHNRLYWYRQTLGQGPEFLTYFQNEAQLEKSRLLSDRFSAERPKGSFSTLEIQRTEQGDSAMYLCASSGRQGPNEKLFFGSGTQLSVL.

The chain links TRBV6-1 to TRBJ1-2; 7 bases are a match to TRBD1. Germline CDR1 MNHNS, CDR2 SASEGT. The CDR3 loop spans 14 amino acids. V was clipped by 5 bases and J by 0 bases; unmatched bases: 3. The CDR3 coding sequence is TGTGCCAGCAGTCGGGACAGAACTAACTATGGCTACACCTTC. Its protein product is CASSRDRTNYGYTF.

This rearrangement joins TRBV19 to TRBJ1-5; no clear D gene. The ends were cut back, 3 bases at V and 8 bases at J, with 17 bases in the middle. This CDR3 region has 15 residues. Germline-derived CDR1 and CDR2 are LNHDA and SQIVND (reference sequence). CDR3 in amino acids: CASSIREDLAKPQHF. The DNA of the CDR3 is TGTGCCAGTAGTATTAGGGAGGACCTAGCTAAGCCCCAGCATTTT.

This clonotype was counted between two and nine times. This chain links TRBV7-2 with TRBJ1-1; D is unresolved. The CDR3 spans 15 residues. Germline values: CDR1 SGHTA, CDR2 FQGNSA. The germline V and J ends were trimmed by 0 bases and 1 base, with 9 bases remaining between them. CDR3 coding DNA: TGTGCCAGCAGCTTAGCGCAGGTTGGGAACACTGAAGCTTTCTTT. Encoded protein: CASSLAQVGNTEAFF.

The sample holds a few counts of this clonotype. J is TRBJ1-5 and V is TRBV7-6; no clear D gene. The germline V gene encodes CDR1 SGHVS and CDR2 FNYEAQ. Trimming removed 5 bases from V and 6 bases from J, with 11 bases in between. The CDR3 sequence is 13 residues long. The CDR3 protein is CASSPGGGQPQHF. The CDR3 nucleotides are TGTGCCAGCAGCCCCGGTGGAGGTCAGCCCCAGCATTTT.

This clonotype turned up a few times. V gene TRBV30 combines with J gene TRBJ2-1; TRBD2 matches 10 bases. This CDR3 region has 15 residues. V was pared by 1 base and J by 3 bases, with 3 bases of the junction left unmatched. Germline-derived CDR1 and CDR2 are GTSNPN and SVGIG (reference sequence). CDR3: CAWSGEREGYNEQFF. The DNA of the CDR3 is TGTGCCTGGAGTGGTGAGCGGGAGGGCTACAATGAGCAGTTCTTC. The whole variable domain, remainder taken from reference TRBV30 and TRBJ2-1, is SQTIHQWPATLVQPVGSPLSLECTVEGTSNPNLYWYRQAAGRGLQLLFYSVGIGQISSEVPQNLSASRPQDRQFILSSKKLLLSDSGFYLCAWSGEREGYNEQFFGPGTRLTVL.

V usage is TRBV28 and J usage is TRBJ2-7, with D tentatively TRBD2 (7 bases). The germline V and J ends were trimmed by 6 bases and 4 bases, with 19 bases remaining between them. The CDR3 covers 15 residues. Looked up from germline, CDR1 is MDHEN and CDR2 is SYDVKM. The CDR3 DNA is TGTGCCAGCAGGCCCTCGGGGGGCCTTGGTTACGAGCAGTACTTC. Amino acids: CASRPSGGLGYEQYF.